The T cell receptor beta chain described here comes from a study of blood T cell repertoires in COVID-19. Across the study: Both acute and convalescent COVID-19 samples were obtained from the United States, Italy and Spain. Sample material is recorded as cDNA or gDNA derived from T cells, B-cell-depleted T cells, or PBMCs.

While infection was still active, Seattle patients were enrolled and then followed longitudinally. The data were produced by immunoSEQ multiplex PCR, yet TCRdb's version contains in-frame clones alone and is incomplete. The repertoire has 250,000 to 300,000 clones, about nine tenths of them found once; the top ten carry about 11%. Sequencing was performed on peripheral blood. This clonotype originated in a woman in her 30s with COVID-19, enrolled during active disease.

The CDR3 loop reads CASSRTSSSYEQYF. The CDR3 bases are TGTGCCAGCAGCCGGACTAGCAGCTCCTACGAGCAGTACTTC. This chain connects TRBV2 to TRBJ2-7; TRBD2 aligns across 8 bases. Germline CDR1 SNHLY, CDR2 FYNNEI. The CDR3 has 14 amino acids. With V trimmed by 6 bases and J by 0 bases, 4 bases remained unmatched.